These 8 T cell receptor beta chains were all obtained from the same sample, sequenced in a study of cytomegalovirus exposure and HLA in healthy donors. PCR employed 60 Vbeta and 13 Jbeta primers. Using immunoSEQ multiplex PCR, the repertoire was profiled, and TCRdb retains in-frame clones only, with some absent. The sample has 100,000 to 150,000 clones; roughly 78% are singletons. The sample was PBMCs. The receptors come from a young man in good health and CMV-seronegative.

V is TRBV5-1 and J is TRBJ2-7; TRBD1 might be the D (6 bases). V lost 5 bases to trimming and J lost 7 bases, with 13 bases between them. The germline gives CDR1 SGHRS, CDR2 YFSETQ. This CDR3 has 12 amino acids. The CDR3 loop reads CASSRGQWEQYF. The CDR3 region has the DNA TGCGCCAGCAGTCGTGGACAGTGGGAGCAGTACTTC.

This clone was recorded once. This chain uses TRBV19 with TRBJ1-1, with D possibly being TRBD1 (5 bases). Trimming took 8 bases from V and 1 from J, leaving 11 bases between them. The CDR3 extends over 13 amino acids. Germline V lookup: CDR1 LNHDA, CDR2 SQIVND (reference sequence). The CDR3 is CASFHRPNTEAFF. The CDR3 region has the DNA TGTGCCAGTTTCCACAGGCCGAACACTGAAGCTTTCTTT.

The genes are TRBV10-2 and TRBJ2-7; weak D call: TRBD2 (6 bases). V gave up 4 bases and J gave up 5 bases, with 12 bases separating them. The CDR3 covers 13 residues. From germline, CDR1 is WSHSY and CDR2 SAAADI. CDR3 coding DNA: TGCGCCAGCAGTGCGACTAGTACTCACGAGCAGTACTTC. Amino acids: CASSATSTHEQYF.

This clone was recorded only once. The chain employs TRBV29-1 and TRBJ2-1; perhaps TRBD1 as D (6 bases). CDR3 size: 14 residues. The germline gives CDR1 SQVTM, CDR2 ANQGSEA. Trimming shortened V by 5 bases and J by 0 bases, and 11 bases separated the two germline ends. CDR3 DNA sequence: TGCAGCGTTCGAGACAGGAGCTCCTACAATGAGCAGTTCTTC. This translates into CSVRDRSSYNEQFF.

As concerns this clone: The junction does not match germline at one end; this may be a read error. This chain uses TRBV7-9 with TRBJ2-7, with 9 nucleotides matching TRBD1. Germline assignment: CDR1 SEHNR and CDR2 FQNEAQ (reference sequence). The CDR3 has 16 residues. For the CDR3, the DNA is TGTGCCAGCAGCCTAGCCTCCACAGGGGGCAGCTACGAGCAGTACTTC. Its translation: CASSLASTGGSYEQYF.

The chain has TRBV7-9 and TRBJ2-7; D perhaps matches TRBD1 (6 bases). Trimming took 4 bases from V and 3 from J, leaving 19 bases between them. Germline V gene lookup returns CDR1 SEHNR and CDR2 FQNEAQ (reference sequence). CDR3 length: 16 residues. The CDR3 sequence is CASSSRPQGQYYEQYF. Written as DNA, the CDR3 is TGTGCCAGCAGCTCCCGCCCACAGGGTCAATACTACGAGCAGTACTTC.

This rearrangement joins TRBV4-3 to TRBJ1-4; no clear D gene. Trimming shortened V by 4 bases and J by 0 bases, and 15 bases separated the two germline ends. The CDR3 totals 17 residues. Germline-derived CDR1 and CDR2 are LGHNA and YSLEER. The CDR3 DNA sequence: TGCGCCAGCAGCCCCGACGGGCCGGGGTCAACTAATGAAAAACTGTTTTTT. It is translated as CASSPDGPGSTNEKLFF.

This chain uses TRBV2 with TRBJ2-2; 9 nucleotides align to TRBD2. Germline loops: CDR1 SNHLY, CDR2 FYNNEI. The CDR3 is 15 residues long. Trimming cost V 3 bases and J 4 bases; bases outside gene matches: 3. Written as DNA, the CDR3 is TGTGCCAGCAGTGAGACTAGCGGTTTCACCGGGGAGCTGTTTTTT. It encodes CASSETSGFTGELFF.